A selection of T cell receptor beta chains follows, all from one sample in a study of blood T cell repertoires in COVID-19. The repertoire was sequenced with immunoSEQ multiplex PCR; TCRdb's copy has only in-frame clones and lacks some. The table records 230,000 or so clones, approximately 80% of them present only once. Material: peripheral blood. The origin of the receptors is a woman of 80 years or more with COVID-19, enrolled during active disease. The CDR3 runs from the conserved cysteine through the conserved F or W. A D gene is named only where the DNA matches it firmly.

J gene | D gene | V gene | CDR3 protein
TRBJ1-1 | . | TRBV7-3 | CASSLDPTANTEAFF
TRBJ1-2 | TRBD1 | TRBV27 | CASSASGGNYGYTF
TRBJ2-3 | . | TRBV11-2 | CASSFRGASTDTQYF
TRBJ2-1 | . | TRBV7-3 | CASSSDGASLYNEQFF
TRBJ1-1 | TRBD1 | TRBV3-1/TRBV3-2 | CASSLQGGDRVAFF
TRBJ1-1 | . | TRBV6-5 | CASSYPGGNTEAFF
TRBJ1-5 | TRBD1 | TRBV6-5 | CASSSGGQGILPQHF
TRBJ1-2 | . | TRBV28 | CASTKRNLARGYTF
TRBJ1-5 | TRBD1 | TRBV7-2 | CASSVGQGHREPQHF
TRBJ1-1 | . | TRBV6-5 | CASREDLGGGAEAFF
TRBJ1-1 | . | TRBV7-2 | CASSLMSFEAFF
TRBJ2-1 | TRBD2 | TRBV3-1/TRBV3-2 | CASSPGTSGGAWNEQFF
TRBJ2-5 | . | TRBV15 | CATSFSPGGRRETQYF
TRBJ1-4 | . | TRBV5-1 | CASSVTGTTNEKLFF
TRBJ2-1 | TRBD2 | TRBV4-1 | CASSQEVFRGGDYNEQFF
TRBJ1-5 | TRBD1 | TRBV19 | CATRGGQGAYSNQPQHF
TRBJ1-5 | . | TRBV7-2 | CASAPGLNQPQHF
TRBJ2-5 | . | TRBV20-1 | CSAYREETQYF
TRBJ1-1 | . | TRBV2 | CASLWDTNTEAFF
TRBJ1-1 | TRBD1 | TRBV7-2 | CASSHRDRPNTEAFF
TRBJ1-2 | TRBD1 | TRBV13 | CASSLTRGLNGYTF
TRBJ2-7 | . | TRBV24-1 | CATRPSDGDEQYF
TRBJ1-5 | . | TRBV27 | CASSQVGLGSQPQHF
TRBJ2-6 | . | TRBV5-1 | CASSLLSSGANVLTF
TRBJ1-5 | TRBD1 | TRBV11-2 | CASSLGQGDNQPQHF
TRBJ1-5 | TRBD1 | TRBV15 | CATSSGTGPNQPQHF